The source of this T cell receptor beta chain is a study of monozygotic twins with inflammatory bowel disease. TCR libraries each used 3,000 to 4,000 ng of total RNA. The template-switching step introduced UMIs that carried a 6-nucleotide sample barcode. From its re-call of the 5' RACE reads, TCRdb lists each CDR3 protein once, without DNA. This sample's clone table lists 110,000 to 150,000 distinct CDR3 sequences. Study-wide results and limits: Added variability in patient repertoires may stem from differing immunosuppressive treatments. There was no way to distinguish the different T cell subtypes.

Remarks on this clonotype: The antigen is undetermined.

CDR3 length: 13 residues. Germline V CDR1 and CDR2: SQVTM, ANQGSEA. This clonotype originated in a human donor with ulcerative colitis or Crohn's disease, or a healthy co-twin of an affected twin (not recorded which). The chain carries TRBV29-1 and TRBJ1-2; TCRdb returns TRBD1, unconfirmable since there is no DNA. Source material: blood. CDR3 loop: CSVPGQGAYGYTF.